This T cell receptor beta chain was retrieved from a study of blood T cell repertoires in COVID-19. Study-wide background: The samples span acute and convalescent COVID-19 from the United States, Italy and Spain. Sample material is recorded as cDNA or gDNA derived from T cells, B-cell-depleted T cells, or PBMCs.

The CDR3 is 15 amino acids. V shed 3 bases and J 6 bases; nucleotides not matched to a gene: 9. Looked up from germline, CDR1 is SGHKS and CDR2 is YYEKEE (reference sequence). Methods used by the authors: Estimates of nucleated cell counts were drawn from the amplification of reference gene primers. Repertoires were generated with immunoSEQ multiplex PCR, while TCRdb's copy carries only in-frame clones and drops some. V, J and clone size are taken as reported in that table, and D and trimming were inferred from the DNA itself. The data show over 150,000 clones, under 85% seen once. The sequenced material came from peripheral blood. The J gene is TRBJ2-3, the V gene TRBV5-5; TRBD1 matches at 8 bases. This receptor was taken from an elderly woman with acute or convalescent COVID-19. The CDR3 reads CASSSEGRGLDTQYF. For the CDR3, the DNA is TGTGCCAGCAGCTCCGAGGGCAGGGGGCTCGATACGCAGTATTTT.